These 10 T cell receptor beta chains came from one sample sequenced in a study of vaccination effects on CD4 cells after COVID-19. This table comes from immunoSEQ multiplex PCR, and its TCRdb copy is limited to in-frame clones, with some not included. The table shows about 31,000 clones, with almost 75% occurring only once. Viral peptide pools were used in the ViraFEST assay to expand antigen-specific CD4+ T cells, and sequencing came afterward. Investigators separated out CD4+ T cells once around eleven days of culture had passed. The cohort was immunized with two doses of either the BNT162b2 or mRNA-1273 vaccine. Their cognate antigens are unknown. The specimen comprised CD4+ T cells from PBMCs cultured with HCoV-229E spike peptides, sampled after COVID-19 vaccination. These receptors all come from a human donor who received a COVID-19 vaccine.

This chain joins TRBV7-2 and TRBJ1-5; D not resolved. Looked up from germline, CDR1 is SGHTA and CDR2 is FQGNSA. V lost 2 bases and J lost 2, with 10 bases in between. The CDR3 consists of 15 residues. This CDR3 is CASSLQDGGNQPQHF. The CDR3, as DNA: TGTGCCAGCAGCTTACAGGACGGTGGCAATCAGCCCCAGCATTTT.

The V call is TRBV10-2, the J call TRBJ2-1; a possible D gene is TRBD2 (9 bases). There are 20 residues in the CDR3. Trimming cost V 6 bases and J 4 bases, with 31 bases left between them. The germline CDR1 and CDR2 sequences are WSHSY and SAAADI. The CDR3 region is CASSSTGRGLLAGSYNEQFF. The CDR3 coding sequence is TGCGCCAGCAGCAGCACGGGCAGGGGGCTCCTAGCGGGATCTTACAATGAGCAGTTCTTC.

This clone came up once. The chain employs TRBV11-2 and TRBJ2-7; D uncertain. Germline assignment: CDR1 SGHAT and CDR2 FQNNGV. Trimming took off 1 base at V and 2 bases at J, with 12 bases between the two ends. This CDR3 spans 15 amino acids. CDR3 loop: CASSLALVRTYEQYF. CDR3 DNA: TGTGCCAGCAGCTTAGCATTGGTCCGAACCTACGAGCAGTACTTC.

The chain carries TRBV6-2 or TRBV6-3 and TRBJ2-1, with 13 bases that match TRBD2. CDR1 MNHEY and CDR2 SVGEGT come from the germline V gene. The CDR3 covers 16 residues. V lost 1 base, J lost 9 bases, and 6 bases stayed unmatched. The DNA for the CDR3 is TGTGCCAGCAGTTACTTGCGGACTAGCGGGGGAGGTGAGCAGTTCTTC. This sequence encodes CASSYLRTSGGGEQFF.

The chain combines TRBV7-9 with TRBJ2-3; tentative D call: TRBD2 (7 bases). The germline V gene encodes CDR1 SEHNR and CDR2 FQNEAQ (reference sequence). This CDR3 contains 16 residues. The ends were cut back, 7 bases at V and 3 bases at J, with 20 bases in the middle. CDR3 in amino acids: CASISRGASRTDTQYF. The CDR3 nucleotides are TGTGCCAGCATCTCCCGGGGGGCCTCCCGTACAGATACGCAGTATTTT. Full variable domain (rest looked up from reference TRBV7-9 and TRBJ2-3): DTGVSQNPRHKITKRGQNVTFRCDPISEHNRLYWYRQTLGQGPEFLTYFQNEAQLEKSRLLSDRFSAERPKGSFSTLEIQRTEQGDSAMYLCASISRGASRTDTQYFGPGTRLTVL.

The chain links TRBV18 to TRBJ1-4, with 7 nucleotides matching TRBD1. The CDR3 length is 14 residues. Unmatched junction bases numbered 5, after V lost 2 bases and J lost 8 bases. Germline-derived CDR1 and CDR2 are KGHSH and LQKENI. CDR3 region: CASSPNRGGEKLFF. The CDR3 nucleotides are TGTGCCAGCTCACCAAACAGGGGAGGCGAAAAACTGTTTTTT.

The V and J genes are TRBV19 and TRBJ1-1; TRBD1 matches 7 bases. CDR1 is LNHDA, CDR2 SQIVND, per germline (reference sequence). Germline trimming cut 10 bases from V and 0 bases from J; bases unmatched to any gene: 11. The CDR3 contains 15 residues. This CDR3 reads CATKRDRLLNTEAFF. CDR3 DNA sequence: TGTGCCACCAAGAGGGACAGACTACTGAACACTGAAGCTTTCTTT.

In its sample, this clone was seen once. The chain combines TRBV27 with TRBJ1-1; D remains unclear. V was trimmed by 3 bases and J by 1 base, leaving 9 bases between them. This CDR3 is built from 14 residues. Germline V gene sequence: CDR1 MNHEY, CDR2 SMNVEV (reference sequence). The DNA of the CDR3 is TGTGCCAGCAGTTTTTTAGTCGGGAACACTGAAGCTTTCTTT. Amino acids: CASSFLVGNTEAFF.

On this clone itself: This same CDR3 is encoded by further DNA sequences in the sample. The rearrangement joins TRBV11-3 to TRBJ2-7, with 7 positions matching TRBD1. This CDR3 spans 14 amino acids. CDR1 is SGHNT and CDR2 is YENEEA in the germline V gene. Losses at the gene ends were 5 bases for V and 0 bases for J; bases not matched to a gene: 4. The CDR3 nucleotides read TGTGCCAGCAGCCGGGGACAGAGCTCCTACGAGCAGTACTTC. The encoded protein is CASSRGQSSYEQYF.

The CDR3 DNA sequence: TGCAGCGTTATCCTGACAGGGGGTCCCACAGATACGCAGTATTTT. Protein product: CSVILTGGPTDTQYF. This rearrangement joins TRBV29-1 to TRBJ2-3, with TRBD1 matching over 9 bases. Germline assignment: CDR1 SQVTM and CDR2 ANQGSEA. CDR3 length: 15 amino acids. V lost 5 bases and J lost 2; bases outside the gene matches: 8.